The clone carrying this TCR beta chain was counted many times. Its antigen is unidentified. The record originates from a study of identical twins. Points from the study as a whole: A lower insertion count was a feature of abundant cord blood beta clonotypes, with no such feature in memory repertoires. The conclusions drew on cross-sectional statistical analysis instead of tracking the same donors.

A single record per CDR3 protein comes from TCRdb applying MiXCR to the 5' RACE reads. The sample holds around 960,000 distinct CDR3 sequences, around an eighth seen once. CDR3 length: 15 amino acids. V lost 0 bases and J lost 0, with 7 bases in between. The V gene's germline CDR1 is MGHRA and CDR2 YSYEKL. Another study also made use of these data, one on yellow fever vaccine responses in identical twins.

Sequenced input: PBMCs. The clonotype originates from a woman aged 18-29 years in good health. The J gene is TRBJ2-3, the V gene TRBV4-1; D not certain. The CDR3 reads CASSQDFLSTDTQYF. The CDR3 bases are TGCGCCAGCAGCCAAGACTTCCTCAGCACAGATACGCAGTATTTT.